The rows below give T cell receptor beta chains drawn from one sample of a study of vaccination and CD4 T cells after COVID-19. Their specific antigens are unknown. From the PCR reads, TCRdb called clonotypes with MiXCR, one entry per CDR3 protein. The sample records 9,500 to 15,000 distinct CDR3 sequences, approximately 51% being singletons. The sample was cultured CD4+ T cells from blood, taken after SARS-CoV-2 vaccination. These TCRs come from a human donor with COVID-19. Each CDR3 is given with its conserved first and last residue. The D gene is left open where the match is weak. The size field is filled for only some rows; it gives once, few, many or a size class.

d_call	clone_size	v_call	j_call	cdr3_length	cdr3_aa	cdr3_nt
NA	few	TRBV20-1	TRBJ1-2	13	CSAREPQVYGYTF	TGCAGTGCTAGAGAGCCGCAGGTCTATGGCTACACCTTC
NA	NA	TRBV20-1	TRBJ1-5	15	CSAKRGGGVNQPQHF	TGCAGTGCTAAACGCGGGGGGGGCGTCAATCAGCCCCAGCATTTT
NA	few	TRBV6-5	TRBJ2-5	14	CASSYSGSQETQYF	TGTGCCAGCAGTTACTCGGGGTCCCAAGAGACCCAGTACTTC
NA	NA	TRBV19	TRBJ2-3	15	CASSIGPLGGDTQYF	TGTGCCAGTAGTATAGGACCCCTCGGAGGTGATACGCAGTATTTT
NA	NA	TRBV6-5	TRBJ1-5	15	CASSSRAGSHQPQHF	TGTGCCAGCAGTTCCCGTGCAGGGTCACATCAGCCCCAGCATTTT
NA	NA	TRBV6-2/TRBV6-3	TRBJ2-3	15	CASTKRAPETDTQYF	TGTGCCAGCACCAAAAGAGCTCCTGAGACAGATACGCAGTATTTT
TRBD1	NA	TRBV6-5	TRBJ2-7	16	CASSSDRTGALYEQYF	TGTGCCAGCAGTTCGGACCGGACAGGGGCCCTCTACGAGCAGTACTTC
TRBD1	few	TRBV27	TRBJ2-5	13	CASSARGRETQYF	TGTGCCAGCAGTGCCAGGGGGCGGGAGACCCAGTACTTC
TRBD2	NA	TRBV28	TRBJ2-5	16	CASRNLAGGKSETQYF	TGTGCCAGCAGAAACCTAGCGGGGGGAAAATCGGAGACCCAGTACTTC
NA	NA	TRBV5-4	TRBJ2-4	14	CASHDGGRVNIQYF	TGTGCCAGCCACGACGGGGGGCGGGTAAACATTCAGTACTTC
NA	few	TRBV19	TRBJ1-6	15	CASSPGSSYNSPLHF	TGTGCCAGTAGCCCGGGCAGCTCCTATAATTCACCCCTCCACTTT
TRBD2	once	TRBV19	TRBJ2-5	18	CASSISSRLAGGVETQYF	TGTGCCAGTAGTATTTCCTCTCGACTAGCGGGGGGTGTGGAGACCCAGTACTTC
NA	few	TRBV4-1	TRBJ1-6	18	CASSQDPPLGGVFSPLHF	TGCGCCAGCAGCCAAGACCCCCCACTTGGAGGGGTATTCTCACCCCTCCACTTT
NA	NA	TRBV6-5	TRBJ2-7	14	CASSYSSQGYEQYF	TGTGCCAGCAGTTACTCGTCACAGGGCTACGAGCAGTACTTC
NA	NA	TRBV11-2	TRBJ1-1	15	CASSLSLAPLTEAFF	TGTGCCAGCAGCTTATCCCTGGCCCCCCTCACTGAAGCTTTCTTT
TRBD1	few	TRBV27	TRBJ2-7	13	CASSSQTGREQYF	TGTGCCAGCAGTTCACAGACAGGGCGGGAGCAGTACTTC
NA	NA	TRBV20-1	TRBJ2-5	15	CSALTRAHALETQYF	TGCAGTGCCCTAACCCGGGCCCATGCACTCGAGACCCAGTACTTC
NA	NA	TRBV6-5	TRBJ2-7	14	CASSSRTDGALQYF	TGTGCCAGCAGTTCTAGGACAGACGGGGCATTACAGTACTTC
TRBD1	NA	TRBV12-3/TRBV12-4	TRBJ2-1	16	CASSPTGTGGLLEQFF	TGTGCCAGCAGCCCTACCGGGACAGGGGGATTGTTAGAGCAGTTCTTC
TRBD2	NA	TRBV7-2	TRBJ2-3	16	CASSLRRGGVTDTQYF	TGTGCCAGCAGCTTAAGGCGGGGGGGGGTCACAGATACGCAGTATTTT
NA	NA	TRBV6-1	TRBJ2-7	12	CASSEGSYEQYF	TGTGCCAGCAGTGAGGGCAGCTACGAGCAGTACTTC
NA	NA	TRBV9	TRBJ1-6	15	CASSGLTGRNSPLHF	TGTGCCAGCAGCGGACTGACAGGACGTAATTCACCCCTCCACTTT
TRBD1	NA	TRBV2	TRBJ1-5	14	CASRAGTANQPQHF	TGTGCCAGCAGGGCCGGGACAGCAAATCAGCCCCAGCATTTT
NA	NA	TRBV10-3	TRBJ2-7	12	CAISGGSYEQYF	TGTGCCATCAGTGGCGGATCCTACGAGCAGTACTTC
NA	few	TRBV7-8	TRBJ1-2	13	CASSLGLSYGYTF	TGTGCCAGCAGCTTAGGGCTTAGCTATGGCTACACCTTC
TRBD1	NA	TRBV30	TRBJ2-7	15	CAWRPIRTGAYEQYF	TGTGCCTGGAGACCTATCCGGACAGGGGCCTACGAGCAGTACTTC
NA	few	TRBV6-5	TRBJ1-1	13	CASSSTGNTEAFF	TGTGCCAGCAGTTCGACAGGGAACACTGAAGCTTTCTTT